Sequencing of this T cell receptor beta chain was carried out in a study of response to subunit inactivated influenza vaccine. TCRdb processed the RT-PCR reads anew with MiXCR; each CDR3 protein has one entry. The sample comprises 200,000 to 300,000 distinct CDR3 sequences, 12% of which are singletons, and less than 8.5% rests with the top ten. The CDR3 has 18 amino acids. V gave up 5 bases and J gave up 0 bases; unmatched junction bases: 7. The V gene's germline CDR1 is MDHEN and CDR2 SYDVKM. This clonotype was seen a few times. Its antigen is unidentified. General observations from the study: The study's authors posited that every seasonal influenza vaccination enlists few new T cells.

The chain links TRBV28 to TRBJ2-2; 12 bases fit TRBD2. The receptor's source is a man aged 45-65 years who received an inactivated influenza vaccine. The sequences come from non-naive T cells sorted from PBMCs, collected approximately 15 days before vaccination. The CDR3: CASSKGLAGQTNTGELFF. The CDR3 coding sequence is TGTGCCAGCAGTAAAGGACTAGCGGGGCAAACGAACACCGGGGAGCTGTTTTTT. The whole variable domain, remainder taken from reference TRBV28 and TRBJ2-2, is DVKVTQSSRYLVKRTGEKVFLECVQDMDHENMFWYRQDPGLGLRLIYFSYDVKMKEKGDIPEGYSVSREKKERFSLILESASTNQTSMYLCASSKGLAGQTNTGELFFGEGSRLTVL.